What follows is one T cell receptor beta chain and its context. Its antigen remains unknown. Measured with immunoSEQ multiplex PCR; TCRdb has only the in-frame clones, and not every one. Of around 30,000 clones in the sample, over 85% were seen once. These data come from a study of T cell responses to AZD1222 COVID-19 vaccine. Study-wide results and caveats: Within unmutated variant regions lay the reported targets of nearly half of spike-specific TCRs.

The sample in question was peripheral blood, obtained on day 0 of AZD1222 vaccination. This TCR came from an adult in good health.

The CDR3 nucleotides are TGTGCCAGCTCACAAGACAGGGGGCTTACAGCTAACTATGGCTACACCTTC. It codes for CASSQDRGLTANYGYTF. V and J are TRBV18 and TRBJ1-2, with 10 nucleotides matching TRBD1. Trimming at V came to 4 bases and at J to 0 bases, leaving 8 bases not matched to a gene. The germline CDR1 and CDR2 sequences are KGHSH and LQKENI. This CDR3 is 17 amino acids long.